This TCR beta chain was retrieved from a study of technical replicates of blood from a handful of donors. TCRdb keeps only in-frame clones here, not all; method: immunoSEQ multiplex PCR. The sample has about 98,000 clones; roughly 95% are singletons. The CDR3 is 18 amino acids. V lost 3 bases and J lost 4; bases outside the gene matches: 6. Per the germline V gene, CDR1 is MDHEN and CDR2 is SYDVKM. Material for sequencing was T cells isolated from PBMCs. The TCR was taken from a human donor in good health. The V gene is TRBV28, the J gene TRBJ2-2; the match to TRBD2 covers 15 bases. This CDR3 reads CASSFGLAGGPGTGELFF. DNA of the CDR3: TGTGCCAGCAGTTTCGGACTAGCGGGAGGGCCTGGCACCGGGGAGCTGTTTTTT.